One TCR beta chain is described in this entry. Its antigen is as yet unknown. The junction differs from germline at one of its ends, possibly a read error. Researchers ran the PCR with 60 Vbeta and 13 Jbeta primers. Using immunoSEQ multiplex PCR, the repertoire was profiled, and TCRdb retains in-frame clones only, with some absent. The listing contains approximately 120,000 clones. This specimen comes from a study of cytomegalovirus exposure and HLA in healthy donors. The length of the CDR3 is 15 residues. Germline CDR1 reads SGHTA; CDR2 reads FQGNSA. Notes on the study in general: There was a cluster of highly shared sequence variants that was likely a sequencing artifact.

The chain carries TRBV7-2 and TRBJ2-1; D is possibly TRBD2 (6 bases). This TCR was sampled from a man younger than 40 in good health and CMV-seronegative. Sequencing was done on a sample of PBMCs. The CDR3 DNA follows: TGTGCCAGCAGCCTAGCGATTAGCTCCTACAATGAGCAGTTCTTC. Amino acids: CASSLAISSYNEQFF. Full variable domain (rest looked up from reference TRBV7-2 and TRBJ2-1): GAGVSQSPSNKVTEKGKDVELRCDPISGHTALYWYRQSLGQGLEFLIYFQGNSAPDKSGLPSDRFSAERTGGSVSTLTIQRTQQEDSAVYLCASSLAISSYNEQFFGPGTRLTVL.